Many counts were recorded for the clone carrying this T cell receptor (beta chain). Its cognate antigen is unknown. Synthesis of cDNA was performed by 5'RACE using 10-nucleotide random UMIs. TCRdb ran MiXCR on the 5' RACE reads and lists one entry per CDR3 protein. Of 60,000 to 75,000 distinct CDR3 sequences listed, more than 9.5% are singletons. The CDR3 contains 14 residues. CDR1 and CDR2 from the germline V gene are SGHTA and FQGNSA. The V and J ends lost 1 base and 4 bases respectively, with 11 bases between them. Indicated time point: longitudinal time-point 2. Among the participants, healthy controls were blood bank volunteers in Maryland, USA. The sample is drawn from a study of neurological immune-mediated disorders. Findings and caveats of the study: No CDR3 amino acid sequences were shared by expanded clones across subjects, suggesting private repertoires in all groups.

The sequence came from a man in his thirties or forties in good health. Sequencing used PBMCs. The gene calls are TRBV7-2 and TRBJ2-7; D is unresolved. CDR3 DNA sequence: TGTGCCAGCAGCTTAGGCGGCTTTAAATACGAGCAGTACTTC. It translates to CASSLGGFKYEQYF.